This entry lists 28 T cell receptor beta chains sequenced from one sample in a study of fetal regulatory T cell absence and autoimmunity. Only in-frame clones appear in the TCRdb table, and some are missing; sequencing was by immunoSEQ multiplex PCR. Of approximately 94,000 clones listed, around 72% were seen once; the top ten hold roughly 2%. Sequenced: pancreas tissue. The receptors derive from a male donor with IPEX syndrome.

This clone is medium-sized within its sample. The chain has TRBV13 and TRBJ2-7, with a possible D match to TRBD2 (6 bases). This CDR3 spans 14 amino acids. Deletions cut 5 bases from V and 0 bases from J, with 11 bases between. Germline lookup yields CDR1 PRHDT and CDR2 FYEKMQ (reference sequence). CDR3 coding DNA: TGTGCCAGCAGCCCAAAGACTAGCTCCTACGAGCAGTACTTC. This translates into CASSPKTSSYEQYF.

The chain employs TRBV10-3 and TRBJ2-7, with a tentative D call TRBD1 (6 bases). This CDR3 spans 15 amino acids. V was shortened by 3 bases and J by 5 bases, with 17 bases between the two germline ends. CDR1 and CDR2 (germline): ENHRY, SYGVKD. The CDR3 spells CAISDPTRGFNEQYF. The DNA for the CDR3 is TGTGCCATCAGTGATCCGACGAGGGGGTTCAACGAGCAGTACTTC.

The J gene is TRBJ2-7, the V gene TRBV16; no reliable D call. The germline V gene has CDR1 KGHSY and CDR2 FQNENV. Trimming cost V 2 bases and J 0 bases, with 2 bases left between them. The CDR3 sequence is 12 residues long. CDR3 bases: TGTGCCAGCAGCCAAGGCTCCTACGAGCAGTACTTC. This sequence encodes CASSQGSYEQYF.

Note on this clone: Other DNA sequences in this sample translate to the same CDR3. The chain carries TRBV27 and TRBJ2-1; possibly TRBD2 for D (6 bases). The CDR3 spans 16 residues. Germline V gene sequence: CDR1 MNHEY, CDR2 SMNVEV (reference sequence). V lost 0 bases, J lost 0 bases, and 9 bases lay in between. The CDR3 spells CASSLSSGGSYNEQFF. CDR3 nucleotide sequence: TGTGCCAGCAGTTTATCATCCGGGGGCTCCTACAATGAGCAGTTCTTC.

This chain joins TRBV9 and TRBJ2-7, with 7 bases that match TRBD1. J gave up 4 bases and V 0 bases, and 4 bases lay outside the gene matches. This CDR3 contains 14 residues. CDR1 is SGDLS and CDR2 is YYNGEE in the germline V gene. The CDR3 reads CASSVGGGGYEQYF. In DNA form, the CDR3 reads TGTGCCAGCAGCGTAGGAGGGGGCGGATACGAGCAGTACTTC.

This sequence joins TRBV5-5 and TRBJ2-7, with 7 bases that match TRBD2. Trimming at V came to 2 bases and at J to 2 bases, leaving 4 bases not matched to a gene. Germline assignment: CDR1 SGHKS and CDR2 YYEKEE (reference sequence). CDR3 length: 14 residues. The CDR3 loop is CASSFRSGTYEQYF. CDR3 coding DNA: TGTGCCAGCAGCTTCCGGAGCGGGACCTACGAGCAGTACTTC.

The chain is built from TRBV30 and TRBJ2-1, with 13 bases identical to TRBD2. The V segment lost 2 bases and the J segment 10 bases; nucleotides outside the gene matches: 14. This CDR3 region has 17 residues. The germline V gene encodes CDR1 GTSNPN and CDR2 SVGIG (reference sequence). This CDR3 is CAWSKEALLAGGREQFF. CDR3 DNA: TGTGCCTGGAGTAAGGAGGCGTTACTAGCGGGGGGGCGGGAGCAGTTCTTC. Looking up the rest from reference TRBV30 and TRBJ2-1 gives the full variable domain: SQTIHQWPATLVQPVGSPLSLECTVEGTSNPNLYWYRQAAGRGLQLLFYSVGIGQISSEVPQNLSASRPQDRQFILSSKKLLLSDSGFYLCAWSKEALLAGGREQFFGPGTRLTVL.

The chain employs TRBV11-3 and TRBJ2-7; 11 nucleotides line up with TRBD1. CDR1 is SGHNT and CDR2 is YENEEA in the germline V gene. This CDR3 spans 16 amino acids. Losses at the gene ends were 2 bases for V and 4 bases for J; bases not matched to a gene: 7. The CDR3 DNA reads TGTGCCAGCAGCTTACCTGGACAGGGGGCATCGTACGAGCAGTACTTC. Protein product: CASSLPGQGASYEQYF.

This clone has more than one count but fewer than ten. The V and J genes are TRBV27 and TRBJ1-2; no firm D call. CDR1 and CDR2 from the germline V gene are MNHEY and SMNVEV (reference sequence). The V gene lost 5 bases and the J gene lost 5 bases, with 15 bases spanning the gap. The CDR3 length is 14 residues. The CDR3 nucleotides read TGTGCCAGCAGTCCTGTTCCCGTCCCATATGGCTACACCTTC. Translating it yields CASSPVPVPYGYTF.

This sequence joins TRBV10-3 and TRBJ2-1, with 10 bases that match TRBD2. Germline-derived CDR1 and CDR2 are ENHRY and SYGVKD. Losses at the gene ends were 6 bases for V and 5 bases for J; bases not matched to a gene: 7. The CDR3 has 15 amino acids. Written as DNA, the CDR3 is TGTGCCATCAGAGTTACTAGCGGGGTAAACAATGAGCAGTTCTTC. It is translated as CAIRVTSGVNNEQFF.

A few counts support this clone. The CDR3 DNA follows: TGTGCCAGCAGTCCGGGTCCTAACTATGGCTACACCTTC. Residues: CASSPGPNYGYTF. The chain employs TRBV6-4 and TRBJ1-2; D remains unclear. Per germline, CDR1 MRHNA and CDR2 SNTAGT. V dropped 5 bases and J dropped 0 bases, with 7 bases sitting between them. This CDR3 is built from 13 residues.

The chain links TRBV27 to TRBJ1-6; D unresolved. Trimming left V 1 base short and J 0 bases short, with 7 bases between. The CDR3 runs 16 residues. CDR1 is MNHEY, CDR2 SMNVEV, per germline (reference sequence). This CDR3 reads CASSLWGSSYNSPLHF. As DNA, the CDR3 is TGTGCCAGCAGTTTATGGGGAAGCTCCTATAATTCACCCCTCCACTTT.

The chain employs TRBV18 and TRBJ2-5; 10 bases agree with TRBD2. The CDR3 has 16 residues. Germline CDR1 reads KGHSH; CDR2 reads LQKENI. After removal of 3 bases from V and 3 bases from J, the junction contained 7 bases not matched to a gene. CDR3: CASSPIRLAGKETQYF. The CDR3 DNA follows: TGTGCCAGCTCACCGATACGACTAGCGGGCAAAGAGACCCAGTACTTC.

The chain uses TRBV11-1 and TRBJ1-2, with D tentatively TRBD1 (5 bases). The germline CDR1 and CDR2 sequences are SGHAT and FQDESV (reference sequence). The CDR3 runs to 13 residues. Trimming left V 4 bases short and J 2 bases short, with 8 bases between. The CDR3 protein is CASSSGTNYGYTF. The CDR3 DNA is TGTGCCAGCAGCTCCGGGACCAACTATGGCTACACCTTC.

In this sample, this clone turned up a few times. The rearrangement uses TRBV7-9 and TRBJ2-1; no definite D call. This CDR3 is 10 amino acids long. The germline V and J ends were trimmed by 5 bases and 5 bases, with 1 base remaining between them. Germline lookup yields CDR1 SEHNR and CDR2 FQNEAQ (reference sequence). The CDR3 spells CASSNNEQFF. CDR3 DNA: TGTGCCAGCAGCAACAATGAGCAGTTCTTC.

The chain recombines TRBV11-2 with TRBJ2-3; 10 bases are a match to TRBD2. The CDR3 has 15 residues. Germline values: CDR1 SGHAT, CDR2 FQNNGV. J lost 5 bases, V lost 5 bases, and 7 bases had no gene match. CDR3 DNA: TGTGCCAGCAGCGGGAGCGGGAGGGCCGGAGATACGCAGTATTTT. Translation: CASSGSGRAGDTQYF.

The genes are TRBV11-2 and TRBJ1-1, with D perhaps TRBD1 (6 bases). The germline gives CDR1 SGHAT, CDR2 FQNNGV. The CDR3 is 18 residues long. V lost 4 bases to trimming and J lost 6 bases, with 27 bases between them. The CDR3: CASSSFGGWGQVDAEAFF. As DNA, the CDR3 is TGTGCCAGCAGCTCCTTCGGCGGGTGGGGGCAGGTCGACGCTGAAGCTTTCTTT.

The chain is built from TRBV2 and TRBJ1-1; 7 bases align to TRBD1. V trimming: 4 bases; J trimming: 10 bases; junction bases outside the gene matches: 3. The CDR3 covers 11 residues. Per the germline V gene, CDR1 is SNHLY and CDR2 is FYNNEI. CDR3 loop: CASSGRQGAFF. DNA of the CDR3: TGTGCCAGCAGTGGAAGACAGGGAGCTTTCTTT.

The chain employs TRBV27 and TRBJ2-1; D call uncertain. Germline V gene data show CDR1 as MNHEY and CDR2 as SMNVEV (reference sequence). This CDR3 region has 13 residues. V shed 3 bases and J shed 4 bases, with 7 bases lying between them. Here the CDR3 DNA reads TGTGCCAGCAGTTTCGCCAGGTACAATGAGCAGTTCTTC. This sequence encodes CASSFARYNEQFF.

The chain recombines TRBV7-9 with TRBJ1-1; D is possibly TRBD1 (5 bases). Germline V gene lookup returns CDR1 SEHNR and CDR2 FQNEAQ (reference sequence). The CDR3 is made up of 12 amino acids. V shed 4 bases and J shed 4 bases, with 7 bases lying between them. CDR3 protein: CASSSGTTEAFF. The DNA for the CDR3 is TGTGCCAGCAGCTCAGGGACCACTGAAGCTTTCTTT. The full variable domain, rest sourced from reference TRBV7-9 and TRBJ1-1, is DTGVSQNPRHKITKRGQNVTFRCDPISEHNRLYWYRQTLGQGPEFLTYFQNEAQLEKSRLLSDRFSAERPKGSFSTLEIQRTEQGDSAMYLCASSSGTTEAFFGQGTRLTVV.

This chain joins TRBV21-1 and TRBJ2-2; no check of the table's D call, TRBD2, against the DNA was made. TRBV21-1 is labeled a pseudogene. The CDR3 loop spans 15 amino acids. The CDR3 DNA reads TGTGCCAGCAGCAAGGTAGCGGCGAACACCGGGGAGCTGTTTTTT. It is translated as CASSKVAANTGELFF.

The rearrangement links TRBV27 to TRBJ1-1; D gene ambiguous. V was clipped by 0 bases and J by 6 bases, with 14 bases between them. Germline CDR1 reads MNHEY; CDR2 reads SMNVEV (reference sequence). CDR3 length: 15 residues. CDR3 residues: CASSLSRRGRAEAFF. The CDR3 nucleotides are TGTGCCAGCAGTTTATCGAGGCGGGGTAGGGCTGAAGCTTTCTTT.

In this sample, this clone turned up a few times. V and J are TRBV6-1 and TRBJ1-2; 9 bases fit TRBD1. V was clipped by 7 bases and J by 4 bases; unmatched bases: 4. Germline lookup yields CDR1 MNHNS and CDR2 SASEGT. This CDR3 is built from 13 residues. The DNA of the CDR3 is TGTGCCAGCACCCCGGGACAGGGCTATGGCTACACCTTC. Translated: CASTPGQGYGYTF.

The chain has TRBV5-6 and TRBJ2-3, with D hard to call. The CDR3 consists of 14 residues. V was pared by 1 base and J by 4 bases, with 10 bases between. From germline, CDR1 is SGHDT and CDR2 YYEEEE. The CDR3 is CASSLLSGSDTQYF. The CDR3 DNA is TGTGCCAGCAGCTTGCTCTCGGGCTCAGATACGCAGTATTTT.

This clone was counted once. This chain links TRBV6-6 with TRBJ2-6; a possible D gene is TRBD1 (5 bases). The germline gives CDR1 MNHNY, CDR2 SVGAGI (reference sequence). The CDR3 totals 15 residues. Trimming left V 0 bases short and J 4 bases short, with 7 bases between. CDR3 sequence: CASSYSGLGANVLTF. The DNA of the CDR3 is TGTGCCAGCAGTTACTCGGGGCTCGGGGCCAACGTCCTGACTTTC.

The chain recombines TRBV4-3 with TRBJ1-6; TRBD1 agrees at 8 bases. V trimming: 1 base; J trimming: 4 bases; junction bases outside the gene matches: 0. Germline CDR1 LGHNA, CDR2 YSLEER. This CDR3 contains 15 residues. The CDR3 bases are TGCGCCAGCAGCCAAGGGACAGGGTATAATTCACCCCTCCACTTT. Encoded protein: CASSQGTGYNSPLHF.

The V gene is TRBV5-1, the J gene TRBJ2-3, with 7 bases lining up with TRBD1. Germline CDR1 and CDR2: SGHRS and YFSETQ. V lost 3 bases to trimming and J lost 6 bases; unmatched junction nucleotides: 10. This CDR3 comprises 15 residues. Here the CDR3 reads CASSSPGQRKDTQYF. The CDR3 nucleotides are TGCGCCAGCAGCTCTCCGGGACAGCGGAAGGATACGCAGTATTTT.

The chain joins TRBV9 to TRBJ2-3; 9 bases are a match to TRBD2. The length of the CDR3 is 15 residues. Germline CDR1 and CDR2: SGDLS and YYNGEE. The V segment lost 2 bases and the J segment 2 bases; nucleotides outside the gene matches: 3. As DNA, the CDR3 is TGTGCCAGCAGCGTTCGCGGGAGGGCCACAGATACGCAGTATTTT. Translating gives CASSVRGRATDTQYF. The full variable domain, its missing parts supplied by reference TRBV9 and TRBJ2-3, is DSGVTQTPKHLITATGQRVTLRCSPRSGDLSVYWYQQSLDQGLQFLIQYYNGEERAKGNILERFSAQQFPDLHSELNLSSLELGDSALYFCASSVRGRATDTQYFGPGTRLTVL.